This T cell receptor beta chain originates from a study of cytomegalovirus exposure and HLA in healthy donors. The wider study: The roughly 110 validation repertoires matched the approximately 700 first-cohort repertoires in platform, a later analysis reported. The study, taken as a whole, reports: In vitro testing confirmed a few CMV-associated chains as specific for CMV antigens.

Measured with immunoSEQ multiplex PCR; TCRdb has only the in-frame clones, and not every one. The table lists 50,000 to 80,000 clones, 95% of them singletons. On this clone itself: As yet, its antigen is unknown.

The CDR3 spans 15 residues. Germline CDR1 and CDR2: SGHRS and YFSETQ. Trimming took 6 bases from V and 6 from J; bases not matched to a gene: 11. The chain carries TRBV5-1 and TRBJ2-3; 9 bases match TRBD2. The sample comprised PBMCs. The source of this sequence is a woman under 30 in good health and CMV-seropositive. The CDR3 loop reads CASTQFSGSGDTQYF. The CDR3 region has the DNA TGCGCCAGCACCCAGTTTAGCGGGAGCGGGGATACGCAGTATTTT. Using reference TRBV5-1 and TRBJ2-3 for the parts outside the CDR3, the full variable domain is KAGVTQTPRYLIKTRGQQVTLSCSPISGHRSVSWYQQTPGQGLQFLFEYFSETQRNKGNFPGRFSGRQFSNSRSEMNVSTLELGDSALYLCASTQFSGSGDTQYFGPGTRLTVL.